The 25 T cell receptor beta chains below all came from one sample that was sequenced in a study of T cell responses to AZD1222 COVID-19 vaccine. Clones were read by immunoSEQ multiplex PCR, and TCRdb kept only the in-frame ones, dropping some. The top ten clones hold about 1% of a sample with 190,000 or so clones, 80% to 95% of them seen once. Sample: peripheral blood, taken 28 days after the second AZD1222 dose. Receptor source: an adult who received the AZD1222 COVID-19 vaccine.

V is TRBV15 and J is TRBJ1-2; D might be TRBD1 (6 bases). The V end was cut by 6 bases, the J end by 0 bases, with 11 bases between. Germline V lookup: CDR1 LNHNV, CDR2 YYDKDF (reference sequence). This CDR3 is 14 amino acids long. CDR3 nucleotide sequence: TGTGCCACCAGAGAAGAGGGGGCTAACTATGGCTACACCTTC. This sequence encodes CATREEGANYGYTF.

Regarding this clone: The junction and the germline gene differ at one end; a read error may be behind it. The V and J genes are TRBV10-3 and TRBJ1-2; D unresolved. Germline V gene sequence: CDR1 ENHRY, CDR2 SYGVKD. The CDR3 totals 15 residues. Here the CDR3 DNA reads TGTGCCATCAGTGAGATGTCGGCAGCCCTCACTTCGGCGGCCTTC. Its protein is CAISEMSAALTSAAF.

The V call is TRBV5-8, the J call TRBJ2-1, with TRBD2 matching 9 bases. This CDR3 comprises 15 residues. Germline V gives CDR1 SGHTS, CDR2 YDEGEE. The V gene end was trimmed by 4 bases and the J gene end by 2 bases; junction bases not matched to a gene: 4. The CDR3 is CASSPLAGAYNEQFF. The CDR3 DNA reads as TGTGCCAGCAGCCCCTTAGCGGGGGCCTACAATGAGCAGTTCTTC.

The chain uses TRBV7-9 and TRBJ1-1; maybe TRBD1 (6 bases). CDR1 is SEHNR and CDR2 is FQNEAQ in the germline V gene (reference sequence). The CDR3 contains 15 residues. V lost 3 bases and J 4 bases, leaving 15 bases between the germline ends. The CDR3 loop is CASSLGGAGSTEAFF. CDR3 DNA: TGTGCCAGCAGCTTGGGGGGCGCGGGATCCACTGAAGCTTTCTTT.

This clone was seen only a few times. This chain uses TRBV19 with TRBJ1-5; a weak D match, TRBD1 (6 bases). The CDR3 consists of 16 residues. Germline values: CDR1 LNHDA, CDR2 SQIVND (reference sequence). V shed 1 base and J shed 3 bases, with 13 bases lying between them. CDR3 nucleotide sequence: TGTGCCAGTAGTATAGGTAGTGGACAGCACAATCAGCCCCAGCATTTT. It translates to CASSIGSGQHNQPQHF.

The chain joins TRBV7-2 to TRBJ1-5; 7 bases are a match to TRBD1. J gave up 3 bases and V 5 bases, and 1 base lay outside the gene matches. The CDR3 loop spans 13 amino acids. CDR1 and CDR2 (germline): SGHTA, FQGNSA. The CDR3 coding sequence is TGTGCCAGCAGCAGGGGGCTCAATCAGCCCCAGCATTTT. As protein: CASSRGLNQPQHF.

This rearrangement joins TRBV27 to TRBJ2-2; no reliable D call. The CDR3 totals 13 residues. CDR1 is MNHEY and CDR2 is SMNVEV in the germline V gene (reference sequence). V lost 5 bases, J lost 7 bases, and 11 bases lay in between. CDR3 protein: CASSVWPHGELFF. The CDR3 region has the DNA TGTGCCAGCAGTGTTTGGCCCCACGGGGAGCTGTTTTTT.

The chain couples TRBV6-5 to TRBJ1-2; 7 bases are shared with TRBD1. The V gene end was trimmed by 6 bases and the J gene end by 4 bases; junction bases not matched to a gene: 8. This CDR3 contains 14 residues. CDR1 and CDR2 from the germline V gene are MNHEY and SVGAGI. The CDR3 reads CASRTPGQFYGYTF. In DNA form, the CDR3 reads TGTGCCAGCAGAACACCGGGACAGTTCTATGGCTACACCTTC.

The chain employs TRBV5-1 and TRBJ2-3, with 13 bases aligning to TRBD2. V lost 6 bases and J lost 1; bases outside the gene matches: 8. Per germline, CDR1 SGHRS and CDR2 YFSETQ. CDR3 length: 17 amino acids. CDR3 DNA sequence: TGCGCCAGCAAGGTGACTAGCGGGGGGATCCGCACAGATACGCAGTATTTT. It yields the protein CASKVTSGGIRTDTQYF.

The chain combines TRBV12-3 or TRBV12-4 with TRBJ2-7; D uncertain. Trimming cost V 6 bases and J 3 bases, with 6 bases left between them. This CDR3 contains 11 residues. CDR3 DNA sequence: TGTGCCAGCAGCCAGCGCTACGAGCAGTACTTC. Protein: CASSQRYEQYF.

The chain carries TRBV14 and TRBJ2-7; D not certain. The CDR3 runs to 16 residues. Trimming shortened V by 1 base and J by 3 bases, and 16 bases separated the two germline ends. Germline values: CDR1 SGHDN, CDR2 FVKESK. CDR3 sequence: CASSQAGPTYDYEQYF. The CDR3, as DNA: TGTGCCAGCAGCCAAGCCGGACCGACGTATGACTACGAGCAGTACTTC. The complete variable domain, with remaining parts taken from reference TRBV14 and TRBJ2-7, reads EAGVTQFPSHSVIEKGQTVTLRCDPISGHDNLYWYRRVMGKEIKFLLHFVKESKQDESGMPNNRFLAERTGGTYSTLKVQPAELEDSGVYFCASSQAGPTYDYEQYFGPGTRLTVT.

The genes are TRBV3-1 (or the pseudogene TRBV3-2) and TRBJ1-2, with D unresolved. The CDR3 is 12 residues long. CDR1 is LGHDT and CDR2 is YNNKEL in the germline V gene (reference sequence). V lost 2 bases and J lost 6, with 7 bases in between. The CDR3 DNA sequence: TGTGCCAGCAGCCAACAAGGCAATGGCTACACCTTC. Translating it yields CASSQQGNGYTF.

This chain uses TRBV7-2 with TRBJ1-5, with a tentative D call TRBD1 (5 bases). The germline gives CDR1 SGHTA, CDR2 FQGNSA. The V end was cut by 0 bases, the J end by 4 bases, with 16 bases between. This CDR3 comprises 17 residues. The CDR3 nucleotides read TGTGCCAGCAGCTTAGCGGAGGGGCTCTTTTGGAATCAGCCCCAGCATTTT. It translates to CASSLAEGLFWNQPQHF.

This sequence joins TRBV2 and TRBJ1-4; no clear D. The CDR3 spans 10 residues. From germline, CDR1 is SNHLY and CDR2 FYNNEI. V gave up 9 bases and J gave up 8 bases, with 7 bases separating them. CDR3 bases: TGTGCCAGTCGGGTCGAAAAACTGTTTTTT. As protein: CASRVEKLFF.

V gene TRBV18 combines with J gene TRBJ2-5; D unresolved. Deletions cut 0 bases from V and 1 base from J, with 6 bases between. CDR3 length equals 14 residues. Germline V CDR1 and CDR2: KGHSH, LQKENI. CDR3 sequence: CASSPPSSQETQYF. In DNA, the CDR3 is TGTGCCAGCTCACCACCTTCGTCCCAAGAGACCCAGTACTTC.

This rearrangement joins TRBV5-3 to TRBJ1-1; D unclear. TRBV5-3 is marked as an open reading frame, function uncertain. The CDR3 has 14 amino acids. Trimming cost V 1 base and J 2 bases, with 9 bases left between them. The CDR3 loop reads CARSLSIINTEAFF. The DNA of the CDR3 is TGTGCCAGAAGCTTGTCGATAATTAACACTGAAGCTTTCTTT.

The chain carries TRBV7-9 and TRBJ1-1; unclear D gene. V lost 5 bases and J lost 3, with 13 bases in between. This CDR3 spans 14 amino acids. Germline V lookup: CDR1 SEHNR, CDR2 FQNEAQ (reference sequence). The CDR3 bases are TGTGCCAGCAGCCTCCGGGGAGTAGACACTGAAGCTTTCTTT. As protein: CASSLRGVDTEAFF.

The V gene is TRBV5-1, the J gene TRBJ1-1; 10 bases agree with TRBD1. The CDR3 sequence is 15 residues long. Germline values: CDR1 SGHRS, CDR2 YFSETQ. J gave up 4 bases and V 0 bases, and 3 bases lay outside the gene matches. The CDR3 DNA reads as TGCGCCAGCAGCTTGGCGACAGGGGGCATCACTGAAGCTTTCTTT. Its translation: CASSLATGGITEAFF.

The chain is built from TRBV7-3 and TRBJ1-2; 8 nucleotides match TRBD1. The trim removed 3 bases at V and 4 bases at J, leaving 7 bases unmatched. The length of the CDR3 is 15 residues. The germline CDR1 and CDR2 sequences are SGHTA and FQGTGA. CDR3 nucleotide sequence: TGTGCCAGCAGCTTCCACAGGGGGGTGAGCTATGGCTACACCTTC. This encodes CASSFHRGVSYGYTF.

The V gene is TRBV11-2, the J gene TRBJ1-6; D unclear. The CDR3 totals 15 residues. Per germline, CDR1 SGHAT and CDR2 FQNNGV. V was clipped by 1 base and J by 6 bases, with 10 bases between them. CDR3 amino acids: CASSLGGLANSPLHF. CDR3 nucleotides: TGTGCCAGCAGCTTAGGAGGACTGGCTAATTCACCCCTCCACTTT.

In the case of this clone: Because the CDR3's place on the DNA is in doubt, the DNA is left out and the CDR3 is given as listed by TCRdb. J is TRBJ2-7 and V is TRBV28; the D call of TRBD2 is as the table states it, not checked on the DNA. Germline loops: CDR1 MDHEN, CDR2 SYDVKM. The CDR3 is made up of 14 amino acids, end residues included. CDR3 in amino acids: CASSSRPFGAGAIF.

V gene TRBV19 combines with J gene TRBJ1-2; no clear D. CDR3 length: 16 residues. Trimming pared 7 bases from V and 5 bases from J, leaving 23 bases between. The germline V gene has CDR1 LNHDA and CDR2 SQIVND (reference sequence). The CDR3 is CASIEDHERKGYGYTF. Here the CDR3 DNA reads TGTGCCAGTATAGAGGACCACGAAAGGAAGGGTTATGGCTACACCTTC.

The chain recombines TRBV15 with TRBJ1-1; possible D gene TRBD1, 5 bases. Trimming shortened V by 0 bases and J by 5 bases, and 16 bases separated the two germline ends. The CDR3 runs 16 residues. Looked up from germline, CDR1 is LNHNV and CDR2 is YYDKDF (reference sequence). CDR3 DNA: TGTGCCACCAGCAGAGACAGGGAGTACTTGGAGACTGAAGCTTTCTTT. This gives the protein CATSRDREYLETEAFF.

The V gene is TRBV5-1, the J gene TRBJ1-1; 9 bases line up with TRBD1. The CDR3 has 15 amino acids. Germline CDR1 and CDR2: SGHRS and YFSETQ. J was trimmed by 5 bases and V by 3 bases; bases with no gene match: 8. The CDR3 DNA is TGCGCCAGCAGCTCACAGGGGGCTCTGCTGACTGAAGCTTTCTTT. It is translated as CASSSQGALLTEAFF.

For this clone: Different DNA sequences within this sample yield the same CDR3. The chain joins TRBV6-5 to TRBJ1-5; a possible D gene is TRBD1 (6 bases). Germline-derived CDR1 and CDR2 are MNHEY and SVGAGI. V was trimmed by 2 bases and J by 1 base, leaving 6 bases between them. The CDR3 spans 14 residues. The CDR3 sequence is CASSYGGSNQPQHF. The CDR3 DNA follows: TGTGCCAGCAGTTACGGGGGCAGCAATCAGCCCCAGCATTTT.